The sequence of this T cell receptor (beta chain) was determined in a study of shared clonotypes between healthy human individuals. Overall study findings and caveats: About 5% of naive CD4 clonotypes were shared across a handful of donors. Exclusively blood specimens were collected; tissue repertoires likely differ.

Sorted-subset replicate PCR reactions were performed with about 190 ng DNA, corresponding to 30,000 or so T cell genomes. Repertoires were generated with immunoSEQ multiplex PCR, while TCRdb's copy carries only in-frame clones and drops some. This table holds some 2.1 million clones, roughly 93% found once. Germline CDR1 and CDR2: SEHNR and FQNEAQ (reference sequence). V dropped 5 bases and J dropped 6; count of bases not matched to a gene: 7. This CDR3 is 13 amino acids long. In the naive CD8 group, cells lacked CD45RO and were positively selected for CCR7, so terminally differentiated effector memory CD45RA+ cells were left out. Donors included only healthy HIV-negative adults lacking recent acute infections or vaccinations. This clone was observed a single time. Its cognate antigen is unknown.

This clonotype was obtained from a man aged 18 to 35 in good health. Some clones in this sample may be carry-over from other donors' samples. J is TRBJ2-7 and V is TRBV7-9; TRBD1 matches at 7 bases. The material sequenced was naive CD8+ T cells from PBMCs. CDR3 nucleotide sequence: TGTGCCAGCAGCCGGGACAGAAACGGCGAGCAGTACTTC. Translating it yields CASSRDRNGEQYF. The entire variable domain, with the rest obtained from reference TRBV7-9 and TRBJ2-7, is as follows: DTGVSQNPRHKITKRGQNVTFRCDPISEHNRLYWYRQTLGQGPEFLTYFQNEAQLEKSRLLSDRFSAERPKGSFSTLEIQRTEQGDSAMYLCASSRDRNGEQYFGPGTRLTVT.